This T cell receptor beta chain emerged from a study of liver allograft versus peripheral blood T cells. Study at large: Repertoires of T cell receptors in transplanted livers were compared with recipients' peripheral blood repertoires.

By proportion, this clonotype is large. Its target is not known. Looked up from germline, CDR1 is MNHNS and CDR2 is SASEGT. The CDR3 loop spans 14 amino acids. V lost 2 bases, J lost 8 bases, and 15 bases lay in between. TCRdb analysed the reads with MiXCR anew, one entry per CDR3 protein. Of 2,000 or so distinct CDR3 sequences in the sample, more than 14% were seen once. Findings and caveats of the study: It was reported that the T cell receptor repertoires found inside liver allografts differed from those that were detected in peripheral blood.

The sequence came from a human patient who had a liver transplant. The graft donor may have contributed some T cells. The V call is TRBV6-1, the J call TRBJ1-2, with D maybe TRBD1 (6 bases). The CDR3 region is CASSEMDRSGGYTF. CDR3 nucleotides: TGTGCCAGCAGTGAAATGGACAGAAGCGGGGGCTACACCTTC.